Below are 29 T cell receptor beta chains sequenced from a single sample in a study of shared clonotypes between healthy human individuals (dated by TCRdb to 2018 to 2020). Receptor libraries were prepared by the immunoSEQ multiplex PCR assay. This is the immuneACCESS table as TCRdb keeps it, with only in-frame sequences that have V and J called. A part of the clones is gone; compared with another copy, unresolved V genes explain less than half, and the rest is unexplained. This sample holds around 340,000 clones; 73% were observed only once. The ten largest clones represent more than 9% of the sample. Sequenced sample: memory CD4+ T cells sorted from blood. What the cell subset or site label conveys for this sample: CD45RA-negative fraction. These receptors came from a man in his thirties or forties in good health.

The CDR3 region has the DNA TGTGCCAGTAGTATAGCGACAGGGGTGGCTATCGAGCAGTACTTC. Its translation is CASSIATGVAIEQYF. This chain joins TRBV19 and TRBJ2-7; the match to TRBD1 covers 8 bases. Per the germline V gene, CDR1 is LNHDA and CDR2 is SQIVND (reference sequence). Trimming cost V 1 base and J 6 bases; bases outside gene matches: 8. This CDR3 contains 15 residues. Looking up the rest from reference TRBV19 and TRBJ2-7 gives the full variable domain: DGGITQSPKYLFRKEGQNVTLSCEQNLNHDAMYWYRQDPGQGLRLIYYSQIVNDFQKGDIAEGYSVSREKKESFPLTVTSAQKNPTAFYLCASSIATGVAIEQYFGPGTRLTVT.

The chain combines TRBV18 with TRBJ2-3, with 9 bases fitting TRBD1. The J segment lost 6 bases and the V segment lost 3 bases, leaving 4 bases of the junction unmatched. The CDR3 spans 14 residues. Germline values: CDR1 KGHSH, CDR2 LQKENI. DNA of the CDR3: TGTGCCAGCTCACCGGACAGGGGCGCGGATACGCAGTATTTT. Translating it yields CASSPDRGADTQYF.

The chain recombines TRBV19 with TRBJ1-5; 11 nucleotides match TRBD1. The trim removed 3 bases at V and 2 bases at J, leaving 9 bases unmatched. The length of the CDR3 is 18 residues. Germline CDR1 LNHDA, CDR2 SQIVND (reference sequence). As DNA, the CDR3 is TGTGCCAGTAGTATCTCACCCGGACAGGGGGCTGGCAATCAGCCCCAGCATTTT. Residues: CASSISPGQGAGNQPQHF.

The chain carries TRBV6-1 and TRBJ2-3; D is undetermined. From germline, CDR1 is MNHNS and CDR2 SASEGT. Trimming removed 7 bases from V and 2 bases from J, with 13 bases in between. CDR3 size: 14 residues. CDR3 sequence: CASTVTPFTDTQYF. CDR3 bases: TGTGCCAGCACGGTGACACCCTTCACAGATACGCAGTATTTT.

The chain links TRBV7-2 to TRBJ2-7; TRBD2 might be the D (6 bases). This CDR3 is 14 amino acids long. Trimming stripped 7 bases from V and 3 bases from J, with 16 bases between. Per the germline V gene, CDR1 is SGHTA and CDR2 is FQGNSA. The CDR3 DNA reads as TGTGCCAGCACCCTCACCAGGGACTTCTACGAGCAGTACTTC. This codes for CASTLTRDFYEQYF.

Only a few counts were recorded for this clone. This chain uses TRBV7-2 with TRBJ1-1, with 8 bases aligning to TRBD1. CDR3 length equals 13 residues. The germline V gene has CDR1 SGHTA and CDR2 FQGNSA. V shed 2 bases and J 10 bases; nucleotides not matched to a gene: 6. CDR3 protein: CASSLRQGATAFF. Here the CDR3 DNA reads TGTGCCAGCAGCTTACGTCAGGGGGCGACAGCTTTCTTT.

As concerns this clone: The sample holds other DNA sequences that translate to the same CDR3. V is TRBV18 and J is TRBJ2-2; TRBD1 matches 9 bases. Germline V gives CDR1 KGHSH, CDR2 LQKENI. CDR3 length: 16 amino acids. Trimming removed 1 base from V and 2 bases from J; junction bases left unmatched: 2. The CDR3 nucleotides read TGTGCCAGCTCACCACAGGGACAGGGTAACACCGGGGAGCTGTTTTTT. Amino acids: CASSPQGQGNTGELFF.

V gene TRBV4-2 combines with J gene TRBJ2-3, with a weak D call TRBD1 (6 bases). Trimming shortened V by 4 bases and J by 8 bases, and 16 bases separated the two germline ends. The germline V gene has CDR1 LGHNA and CDR2 YNFKEQ. CDR3 size: 14 residues. The CDR3 nucleotides read TGTGCCAGCAGCCCCGACGAGACAGGAGGTACGCAGTATTTT. Its translation: CASSPDETGGTQYF.

The rearrangement uses TRBV5-5 and TRBJ2-2; D is undetermined. CDR3 length equals 14 residues. Germline CDR1 and CDR2: SGHKS and YYEKEE (reference sequence). Between the trimmed V and J ends, which lost 2 bases and 3 bases, there was a span of 8 bases. In nucleotides, the CDR3 is TGTGCCAGCAGCTTTGGGGTCGACACCGGGGAGCTGTTTTTT. Translation: CASSFGVDTGELFF.

With regard to this clone: In the same sample, other DNA sequences code for this CDR3. This chain joins TRBV5-4 and TRBJ2-3; TRBD2 agrees at 8 bases. Losses at the gene ends were 0 bases for V and 2 bases for J; bases not matched to a gene: 5. The CDR3 loop spans 16 amino acids. Germline-derived CDR1 and CDR2 are SGHNT and YYREEE (reference sequence). The CDR3 DNA sequence: TGTGCCAGCAGCTTGGGTTTAGCGGGATCCACAGATACGCAGTATTTT. Protein sequence: CASSLGLAGSTDTQYF.

V and J are TRBV19 and TRBJ1-1; D remains ambiguous. The CDR3 has 16 residues. Trimming removed 2 bases from V and 1 base from J, with 14 bases in between. Germline CDR1 reads LNHDA; CDR2 reads SQIVND (reference sequence). The CDR3 reads CASSIFKGGGNTEAFF. CDR3 bases: TGTGCCAGTAGTATATTCAAAGGCGGAGGGAACACTGAAGCTTTCTTT. Full variable domain (remainder filled in from reference TRBV19 and TRBJ1-1): DGGITQSPKYLFRKEGQNVTLSCEQNLNHDAMYWYRQDPGQGLRLIYYSQIVNDFQKGDIAEGYSVSREKKESFPLTVTSAQKNPTAFYLCASSIFKGGGNTEAFFGQGTRLTVV.

The chain couples TRBV6-4 to TRBJ2-2, with 9 nucleotides matching TRBD2. V gave up 4 bases and J gave up 7 bases; unmatched junction bases: 7. The CDR3 covers 15 residues. Germline CDR1 reads MRHNA; CDR2 reads SNTAGT. In DNA, the CDR3 is TGTGCCAGCAGTGGTTGGCGGGAGGGTCACGGGGAGCTGTTTTTT. Encoded protein: CASSGWREGHGELFF.

This clone has just a few counts. V and J are TRBV29-1 and TRBJ2-1; D possibly corresponds to TRBD2 (7 bases). This CDR3 contains 14 residues. The germline gives CDR1 SQVTM, CDR2 ANQGSEA. Deletions cut 6 bases from V and 4 bases from J, with 16 bases between. CDR3 in amino acids: CSVDEGRGYNEQFF. The CDR3 DNA follows: TGCAGCGTAGATGAAGGGAGGGGGTACAATGAGCAGTTCTTC.

This chain uses TRBV14 with TRBJ2-1; 10 nucleotides align to TRBD2. The germline gives CDR1 SGHDN, CDR2 FVKESK. Trimming removed 1 base from V and 9 bases from J; junction bases left unmatched: 9. The CDR3 covers 16 residues. CDR3 loop: CASSQVFLAGEVEQFF. The CDR3 nucleotides are TGTGCCAGCAGCCAAGTATTCCTAGCGGGAGAGGTTGAGCAGTTCTTC.

This clone was detected ten times or more. The chain joins TRBV5-5 to TRBJ2-5; D is unclear. The CDR3 consists of 14 residues. The germline gives CDR1 SGHKS, CDR2 YYEKEE (reference sequence). V lost 4 bases and J lost 5, with 15 bases in between. The CDR3 sequence is CASSTPETGETQYF. As DNA, the CDR3 is TGTGCCAGCAGCACCCCCGAGACTGGCGAGACCCAGTACTTC. The full variable domain, completed using reference TRBV5-5 and TRBJ2-5, is DAGVTQSPTHLIKTRGQQVTLRCSPISGHKSVSWYQQVLGQGPQFIFQYYEKEERGRGNFPDRFSARQFPNYSSELNVNALLLGDSALYLCASSTPETGETQYFGPGTRLLVL.

A few counts support this clone. CDR3 amino acids: CATSSPGTSGNTIYF. The CDR3 coding sequence is TGTGCCACCAGCAGCCCCGGGACCTCTGGAAACACCATATATTTT. This chain links TRBV15 with TRBJ1-3; D may be TRBD1 (5 bases). The CDR3 has 15 residues. Germline V CDR1 and CDR2: LNHNV, YYDKDF (reference sequence). Trimming shortened V by 3 bases and J by 0 bases, and 9 bases separated the two germline ends.

The chain has TRBV2 and TRBJ1-1; D remains ambiguous. CDR3 size: 11 residues. V was trimmed by 5 bases and J by 5 bases, leaving 6 bases between them. Germline V gene lookup returns CDR1 SNHLY and CDR2 FYNNEI. The CDR3 DNA is TGTGCCAGCAGTCGGGAAACTGAAGCTTTCTTT. Translating gives CASSRETEAFF.

Turning to this clone: The sample has other DNA sequences that encode this CDR3 too. This chain connects TRBV10-2 to TRBJ2-3; tentative D call: TRBD2 (6 bases). V lost 6 bases to trimming and J lost 5 bases, with 6 bases between them. CDR1 is WSHSY and CDR2 is SAAADI in the germline V gene. The CDR3 runs 11 residues. CDR3 sequence reads: CASSGGDTQYF. DNA for the CDR3: TGCGCCAGCAGCGGGGGAGATACGCAGTATTTT.

This clone was observed once. The junction differs from germline at one of its ends, possibly a read error. This chain joins TRBV7-2 and TRBJ2-7, with 10 bases aligning to TRBD2. CDR1 and CDR2 from the germline V gene are SGHTA and FQGNSA. The CDR3 extends over 14 amino acids. The CDR3 DNA sequence: TGTGCCAGCAGCGTAGCGGGAGGTCCATACGAGCAGTACTTC. This sequence encodes CASSVAGGPYEQYF.

The chain links TRBV29-1 to TRBJ1-3; 9 nucleotides line up with TRBD1. CDR1 is SQVTM and CDR2 is ANQGSEA in the germline V gene. V dropped 4 bases and J dropped 4; count of bases not matched to a gene: 8. CDR3 length: 15 residues. The CDR3: CSVVGDRVSGNTIYF. The CDR3 DNA follows: TGCAGCGTTGTGGGGGACAGGGTATCCGGAAACACCATATATTTT.

The V gene is TRBV4-1, the J gene TRBJ2-3; 8 bases are shared with TRBD2. This CDR3 region has 15 residues. Germline CDR1 reads MGHRA; CDR2 reads YSYEKL. V was pared by 4 bases and J by 4 bases, with 7 bases of the junction left unmatched. DNA for the CDR3: TGCGCCAGCAGCCGCATCCGGGAGGGGTCAGATACGCAGTATTTT. It is translated as CASSRIREGSDTQYF.

The rearrangement links TRBV19 to TRBJ1-1, with D unclear. V lost 5 bases and J 7 bases, leaving 11 bases between the germline ends. CDR3 length equals 12 residues. Germline loops: CDR1 LNHDA, CDR2 SQIVND (reference sequence). The CDR3 loop reads CASSSGRLEAFF. The CDR3 DNA is TGTGCCAGTAGTTCAGGACGGCTTGAAGCTTTCTTT.

The V gene is TRBV27, the J gene TRBJ2-7, with a weak D call TRBD2 (6 bases). Germline-derived CDR1 and CDR2 are MNHEY and SMNVEV (reference sequence). V was trimmed by 5 bases and J by 6 bases, leaving 23 bases between them. The CDR3 has 16 amino acids. CDR3 in amino acids: CASSQYGGTGGLEQYF. DNA of the CDR3: TGTGCCAGCAGTCAATATGGTGGGACTGGCGGGCTCGAGCAGTACTTC.

This clone turned up a few times. The rearrangement joins TRBV19 to TRBJ2-7, with 7 positions matching TRBD1. V shed 3 bases, J shed 2 bases, and the junction held 7 bases outside the gene matches. This CDR3 is built from 15 residues. Germline V gives CDR1 LNHDA, CDR2 SQIVND (reference sequence). This chain's CDR3 is CASSMGQSQTYEQYF. The DNA of the CDR3 is TGTGCCAGTAGTATGGGACAGTCCCAAACCTACGAGCAGTACTTC.

The chain links TRBV7-2 to TRBJ1-4; no clear D. Per germline, CDR1 SGHTA and CDR2 FQGNSA. The CDR3 covers 17 residues. The V end was cut by 4 bases, the J end by 10 bases, with 25 bases between. The CDR3 sequence: CASSSSLRPARGVKLFF. The CDR3 DNA is TGTGCCAGCAGCTCCTCCCTGAGGCCCGCCCGGGGAGTAAAACTGTTTTTT.

The V call is TRBV18, the J call TRBJ1-5, with 9 bases lining up with TRBD1. Looked up from germline, CDR1 is KGHSH and CDR2 is LQKENI. This CDR3 contains 14 residues. The junction had 5 bases not matched to a gene; V was cut back by 5 bases and J by 6 bases. The CDR3 region is CASSATGGGQPQHF. The CDR3 DNA follows: TGTGCCAGCTCAGCGACAGGGGGGGGTCAGCCCCAGCATTTT.

The rearrangement uses TRBV18 and TRBJ2-3; 8 bases agree with TRBD1. V gave up 3 bases and J gave up 2 bases; unmatched junction bases: 4. The germline V gene encodes CDR1 KGHSH and CDR2 LQKENI. The CDR3 contains 15 residues. CDR3 DNA: TGTGCCAGCTCACCGACCCAGGGGGCCACAGATACGCAGTATTTT. Translated, it gives CASSPTQGATDTQYF.

This clone was seen only a few times. The gene calls are TRBV5-5 and TRBJ2-7; unclear D gene. V was clipped by 6 bases and J by 1 base, with 11 bases between them. From germline, CDR1 is SGHKS and CDR2 YYEKEE (reference sequence). This CDR3 has 13 residues. This CDR3 reads CASNQRTSYEQYF. The CDR3 DNA is TGTGCCAGCAACCAACGCACATCCTACGAGCAGTACTTC. The full variable domain, its missing parts supplied by reference TRBV5-5 and TRBJ2-7, is DAGVTQSPTHLIKTRGQQVTLRCSPISGHKSVSWYQQVLGQGPQFIFQYYEKEERGRGNFPDRFSARQFPNYSSELNVNALLLGDSALYLCASNQRTSYEQYFGPGTRLTVT.

This chain joins TRBV18 and TRBJ2-7, with D tentatively TRBD1 (6 bases). The germline CDR1 and CDR2 sequences are KGHSH and LQKENI. Trimming pared 3 bases from V and 5 bases from J, leaving 14 bases between. The CDR3 is 14 residues long. As DNA, the CDR3 is TGTGCCAGCTCACCTTACAGGGACACTAACGAGCAGTACTTC. Its protein is CASSPYRDTNEQYF.